This T cell receptor beta chain is drawn from a study of monozygotic twins with inflammatory bowel disease. Study-wide points: With inverse Simpson as the measure, TCRbeta diversity was lower in IBD patients than in healthy co-twins. Nothing supported a single strong signal or clonotype that was associated with IBD.

Using the 5' RACE reads, TCRdb records one entry per CDR3 protein without DNA. There are about 440,000 distinct CDR3 sequences in the sample, with about 2.2% held by the top ten. For this clonotype: Its matching antigen is unknown.

Unsorted whole blood yielded the total RNA, with T cells left unselected. Input material: blood. This TCR was sampled from a human donor with ulcerative colitis or Crohn's disease, or a healthy co-twin of an affected twin (not recorded which).

The CDR3 reads CASSFGSPAGSYNEQFF. J is TRBJ2-1 and V is TRBV5-1; the TRBD2 assignment by TCRdb is unverifiable without DNA. Looked up from germline, CDR1 is SGHRS and CDR2 is YFSETQ. CDR3 size: 17 residues.